This passage covers 27 T cell receptor beta chains from one sample sequenced in a study of blood T cell repertoires in COVID-19. Only in-frame clones appear in the TCRdb table, and some are missing; sequencing was by immunoSEQ multiplex PCR. The sample includes 200,000 to 300,000 clones, roughly 86% of them seen just once. Sequencing input: peripheral blood. All receptors come from a woman aged 60-75 years who had recovered from COVID-19.

V usage is TRBV5-1 and J usage is TRBJ2-2; tentatively, D is TRBD1 (6 bases). Germline V lookup: CDR1 SGHRS, CDR2 YFSETQ. Between the trimmed V and J ends, which lost 4 bases and 1 base, there was a span of 11 bases. The CDR3 spans 15 residues. CDR3: CASSRDKVNTGELFF. In nucleotides, the CDR3 is TGCGCCAGCAGCCGGGACAAAGTGAACACCGGGGAGCTGTTTTTT. Together with reference TRBV5-1 and TRBJ2-2, the CDR3 gives the full variable domain: KAGVTQTPRYLIKTRGQQVTLSCSPISGHRSVSWYQQTPGQGLQFLFEYFSETQRNKGNFPGRFSGRQFSNSRSEMNVSTLELGDSALYLCASSRDKVNTGELFFGEGSRLTVL.

This clone came up a few times. The genes are TRBV5-1 and TRBJ2-2; 11 bases map to TRBD2. The J segment lost 2 bases and the V segment lost 2 bases, leaving 2 bases of the junction unmatched. This CDR3 spans 16 amino acids. Germline assignment: CDR1 SGHRS and CDR2 YFSETQ. Here the CDR3 reads CASSFLAGGNTGELFF. CDR3 in DNA: TGCGCCAGCAGCTTTCTAGCGGGGGGTAACACCGGGGAGCTGTTTTTT.

As to this clone: A junction end diverges from the germline sequence, so it may reflect a read error. The gene calls are TRBV15 and TRBJ2-7, with D possibly matching TRBD2 (5 bases). There are 12 residues in the CDR3. Germline V CDR1 and CDR2: LNHNV, YYDKDF (reference sequence). The CDR3 is CATSREGRGFRF. CDR3 in DNA: TGTGCCACCAGCAGAGAGGGTCGAGGGTTTCGGTTC.

This rearrangement joins TRBV29-1 to TRBJ1-1, with D possibly being TRBD1 (5 bases). The length of the CDR3 is 11 residues. Looked up from germline, CDR1 is SQVTM and CDR2 is ANQGSEA. Trimming cost V 5 bases and J 5 bases, with 9 bases left between them. CDR3 protein: CSVTRDTEAFF. In DNA form, the CDR3 reads TGCAGCGTTACCAGGGATACTGAAGCTTTCTTT.

The V call is TRBV18, the J call TRBJ1-1; possible D gene TRBD1, 5 bases. The germline V gene has CDR1 KGHSH and CDR2 LQKENI. This CDR3 region has 14 residues. V shed 3 bases and J shed 5 bases, with 13 bases lying between them. This CDR3 is CASSPDGGGTEAFF. The DNA for the CDR3 is TGTGCCAGCTCACCCGATGGGGGGGGGACTGAAGCTTTCTTT.

The V and J genes are TRBV18 and TRBJ1-6; D gene uncertain. The V end lost 3 bases, the J end lost 4 bases, and 13 bases lay between the germline ends. Germline assignment: CDR1 KGHSH and CDR2 LQKENI. This CDR3 is 16 amino acids long. As DNA, the CDR3 is TGTGCCAGCTCACCCTTAGAGAGGCAGTATAATTCACCCCTCCACTTT. Protein: CASSPLERQYNSPLHF.

The chain combines TRBV5-4 with TRBJ2-5, with D perhaps matching TRBD1 (5 bases). Looked up from germline, CDR1 is SGHNT and CDR2 is YYREEE (reference sequence). This CDR3 spans 13 amino acids. The germline V and J ends were trimmed by 2 bases and 2 bases, with 7 bases remaining between them. The CDR3, as DNA: TGTGCCAGCAGCTTTAGGGGACAAGAGACCCAGTACTTC. It specifies CASSFRGQETQYF.

The table lists this clone with a few counts. The chain joins TRBV11-3 to TRBJ2-2; TRBD2 is a possible D gene (5 bases). The CDR3 totals 17 residues. Germline V CDR1 and CDR2: SGHNT, YENEEA. V lost 2 bases and J 1 base, leaving 14 bases between the germline ends. The CDR3 bases are TGTGCCAGCAGCTTAAGGGCCCCGGGGAGGAACACCGGGGAGCTGTTTTTT. Its protein is CASSLRAPGRNTGELFF.

About this clone itself: Other DNA variants within this sample encode the same CDR3. The chain employs TRBV5-1 and TRBJ2-7; 12 positions match TRBD2. There are 15 residues in the CDR3. V gave up 3 bases and J gave up 1 base; unmatched junction bases: 2. Germline V gives CDR1 SGHRS, CDR2 YFSETQ. The CDR3 here is CASSYTSGGSYEQYF. The CDR3 DNA sequence: TGCGCCAGCAGCTACACTAGCGGGGGGTCCTACGAGCAGTACTTC.

This clone was found once. The chain has TRBV7-3 and TRBJ1-2; D may be TRBD1 (6 bases). In germline, CDR1 is SGHTA, CDR2 FQGTGA. Trimming left V 5 bases short and J 6 bases short, with 13 bases between. The CDR3 consists of 13 residues. Here the CDR3 DNA reads TGTGCCAGCAGCACAGGGTCGCAAGATGGCTACACCTTC. Translated: CASSTGSQDGYTF.

V usage is TRBV5-1 and J usage is TRBJ2-2, with 10 bases fitting TRBD2. This CDR3 has 17 amino acids. CDR1 is SGHRS and CDR2 is YFSETQ in the germline V gene. V trimming: 4 bases; J trimming: 2 bases; junction bases outside the gene matches: 8. This CDR3 is CASSSGGASVNTGELFF. Written as DNA, the CDR3 is TGCGCCAGCAGCAGCGGGGGGGCGTCGGTAAACACCGGGGAGCTGTTTTTT. Combining the CDR3 with reference TRBV5-1 and TRBJ2-2 gives the whole variable domain KAGVTQTPRYLIKTRGQQVTLSCSPISGHRSVSWYQQTPGQGLQFLFEYFSETQRNKGNFPGRFSGRQFSNSRSEMNVSTLELGDSALYLCASSSGGASVNTGELFFGEGSRLTVL.

The chain recombines TRBV2 with TRBJ2-3; 9 positions match TRBD2. The germline CDR1 and CDR2 sequences are SNHLY and FYNNEI. V lost 6 bases and J lost 3; bases outside the gene matches: 16. The CDR3 runs to 18 residues. The CDR3 nucleotides read TGTGCCAGCAGGGTACTGGGCGGGGGGGCGAGGAGAACAGATACGCAGTATTTT. Residues: CASRVLGGGARRTDTQYF. The full variable domain, completed using reference TRBV2 and TRBJ2-3, is EPEVTQTPSHQVTQMGQEVILRCVPISNHLYFYWYRQILGQKVEFLVSFYNNEISEKSEIFDDQFSVERPDGSNFTLKIRSTKLEDSAMYFCASRVLGGGARRTDTQYFGPGTRLTVL.

The V call is TRBV19, the J call TRBJ1-2; no firm D call. V dropped 3 bases and J dropped 8 bases, with 10 bases sitting between them. Germline CDR1 and CDR2: LNHDA and SQIVND (reference sequence). There are 12 residues in the CDR3. CDR3 protein: CASSMTPGGYTF. The CDR3 DNA sequence: TGTGCCAGTAGTATGACGCCCGGGGGCTACACCTTC.

In this sample, this clone turned up once. The chain carries TRBV10-3 and TRBJ2-1; TRBD2 matches at 9 bases. The length of the CDR3 is 18 residues. The V and J ends lost 3 bases and 7 bases, in that order; junction bases with no gene match: 16. Germline CDR1 reads ENHRY; CDR2 reads SYGVKD. CDR3 DNA sequence: TGTGCCATCAGTGAACCCCCTAGGTTCGCGGGGGGGTATAATGAGCAGTTCTTC. Translating it yields CAISEPPRFAGGYNEQFF.

The J gene is TRBJ2-4, the V gene TRBV4-1, with 8 bases lining up with TRBD2. The CDR3 has 16 residues. The germline gives CDR1 MGHRA, CDR2 YSYEKL. Trimming took 3 bases from V and 13 from J; bases not matched to a gene: 17. CDR3 in DNA: TGCGCCAGCAGCCAGGGACTAGGGGGTCAAACAGTGGGCCAGTACTTC. Its translation is CASSQGLGGQTVGQYF.

This clone occurred many times. The sample contains more than one DNA sequence encoding this CDR3. The V and J genes are TRBV5-1 and TRBJ1-3; D possibly corresponds to TRBD1 (6 bases). The germline CDR1 and CDR2 sequences are SGHRS and YFSETQ. V lost 2 bases and J 6 bases, leaving 9 bases between the germline ends. The CDR3 length is 13 residues. In DNA, the CDR3 is TGCGCCAGCAGCTTAGGGGGTGAAAACACCATATATTTT. Amino acid sequence: CASSLGGENTIYF. Combining the CDR3 with reference TRBV5-1 and TRBJ1-3 gives the whole variable domain KAGVTQTPRYLIKTRGQQVTLSCSPISGHRSVSWYQQTPGQGLQFLFEYFSETQRNKGNFPGRFSGRQFSNSRSEMNVSTLELGDSALYLCASSLGGENTIYFGEGSWLTVV.

The chain couples TRBV15 to TRBJ2-1, with a weak D call TRBD2 (7 bases). This CDR3 spans 16 amino acids. V lost 1 base and J lost 4, with 14 bases in between. Germline assignment: CDR1 LNHNV and CDR2 YYDKDF (reference sequence). The CDR3 sequence: CATSRAAGAIYNEQFF. The CDR3, as DNA: TGTGCCACCAGCAGAGCTGCGGGGGCGATATACAATGAGCAGTTCTTC.

The V gene is TRBV2, the J gene TRBJ2-5; a weak D match, TRBD2 (6 bases). Trimming took off 6 bases at V and 5 bases at J, with 16 bases between the two ends. The germline CDR1 and CDR2 sequences are SNHLY and FYNNEI. The CDR3 totals 14 residues. Here the CDR3 DNA reads TGTGCCAGCAGCGATGGCCGGGGGATGGAGACCCAGTACTTC. It encodes CASSDGRGMETQYF. The full variable domain, its missing parts supplied by reference TRBV2 and TRBJ2-5, is EPEVTQTPSHQVTQMGQEVILRCVPISNHLYFYWYRQILGQKVEFLVSFYNNEISEKSEIFDDQFSVERPDGSNFTLKIRSTKLEDSAMYFCASSDGRGMETQYFGPGTRLLVL.

The chain couples TRBV11-3 to TRBJ2-2, with a weak D call TRBD2 (7 bases). The CDR3 has 16 residues. The V end lost 5 bases, the J end lost 2 bases, and 15 bases lay between the germline ends. Germline V gene sequence: CDR1 SGHNT, CDR2 YENEEA. CDR3 sequence (DNA): TGTGCCAGCAGCCCCGGGGGGCCCCCCAACACCGGGGAGCTGTTTTTT. It specifies CASSPGGPPNTGELFF.

This clone was counted a single time. V is TRBV29-1 and J is TRBJ1-1, with TRBD1 matching 7 bases. Trimming cost V 4 bases and J 6 bases; bases outside gene matches: 5. Germline V gene sequence: CDR1 SQVTM, CDR2 ANQGSEA. The CDR3 is 12 residues long. CDR3 region: CSVAQGVAEAFF. The CDR3 DNA reads as TGCAGCGTTGCCCAGGGGGTGGCTGAAGCTTTCTTT.

V is TRBV7-9 and J is TRBJ1-5; possibly TRBD1 for D (6 bases). This CDR3 has 17 residues. Germline CDR1 reads SEHNR; CDR2 reads FQNEAQ (reference sequence). Trimming removed 5 bases at V and 2 bases at J, with 19 bases between. The DNA for the CDR3 is TGTGCCAGCAGCCCCTCCCCACAGGGTAGGGGCAATCAGCCCCAGCATTTT. Protein sequence: CASSPSPQGRGNQPQHF. The variable domain in full, with the rest retrieved from reference TRBV7-9 and TRBJ1-5, is DTGVSQNPRHKITKRGQNVTFRCDPISEHNRLYWYRQTLGQGPEFLTYFQNEAQLEKSRLLSDRFSAERPKGSFSTLEIQRTEQGDSAMYLCASSPSPQGRGNQPQHFGDGTRLSIL.

This rearrangement joins TRBV27 to TRBJ1-2; D gene ambiguous. The ends were cut back, 0 bases at V and 0 bases at J, with 2 bases in the middle. The CDR3 has 13 amino acids. The germline V gene encodes CDR1 MNHEY and CDR2 SMNVEV (reference sequence). CDR3 sequence: CASSLSANYGYTF. The CDR3 bases are TGTGCCAGCAGTTTATCCGCTAACTATGGCTACACCTTC.

This sequence joins TRBV7-8 and TRBJ1-5; D ambiguous. There are 14 residues in the CDR3. Trimming shortened V by 4 bases and J by 0 bases, and 7 bases separated the two germline ends. Germline values: CDR1 SGHVS, CDR2 FQNEAQ. The CDR3 DNA reads TGTGCCAGCAGCTACTCAAATAGCAATCAGCCCCAGCATTTT. This gives the protein CASSYSNSNQPQHF.

The J gene is TRBJ2-3, the V gene TRBV6-4, with 7 bases fitting TRBD2. The germline CDR1 and CDR2 sequences are MRHNA and SNTAGT. The CDR3 has 13 amino acids. Trimming removed 4 bases from V and 6 bases from J; junction bases left unmatched: 4. CDR3 region: CASSVSGMDTQYF. The CDR3, as DNA: TGTGCCAGCAGTGTAAGCGGGATGGATACGCAGTATTTT.

The rearrangement uses TRBV5-3 and TRBJ2-3; 9 nucleotides match TRBD2. TRBV5-3 falls under the ORF class, with uncertain function. The junction had 8 bases not matched to a gene; V was cut back by 3 bases and J by 6 bases. This CDR3 has 15 amino acids. CDR3 nucleotide sequence: TGTGCCAGAAGCTGGGTAGCGGGGGCTAAGGATACGCAGTATTTT. Translated: CARSWVAGAKDTQYF.

This clone showed up just a few times. The CDR3 DNA reads TGTGCCAGCAGCTTAGGTACAGGGCAACGGCATTTT. Translated, it gives CASSLGTGQRHF. V and J are TRBV7-2 and TRBJ1-5, with a weak D call TRBD1 (6 bases). Germline V gene lookup returns CDR1 SGHTA and CDR2 FQGNSA. Trimming shortened V by 1 base and J by 15 bases, and 13 bases separated the two germline ends. This CDR3 comprises 12 residues.

This clone is a singleton in its sample. This rearrangement joins TRBV4-2 to TRBJ2-1; the match to TRBD2 covers 8 bases. This CDR3 is 15 amino acids long. Looked up from germline, CDR1 is LGHNA and CDR2 is YNFKEQ. Trimming at V came to 1 base and at J to 7 bases, leaving 6 bases not matched to a gene. Here the CDR3 DNA reads TGTGCCAGCAGCCAAGTTGTAGGGACTAGTAATGAGCAGTTCTTC. Translation: CASSQVVGTSNEQFF.